Described below is a single T cell receptor beta chain sequence and its context. Its specificity is unknown. The data were produced by immunoSEQ multiplex PCR, yet TCRdb's version contains in-frame clones alone and is incomplete. The table includes 15,000 to 17,000 clones, about 67% detected once. The data derive from a study of graft-versus-host responses after intestinal transplantation. Study outcomes and limitations: Recipient marrow held GvH clones, some first seen in ileum or blood.

Germline V gene sequence: CDR1 SEHNR, CDR2 FQNEAQ (reference sequence). The length of the CDR3 is 18 residues. V gave up 2 bases and J gave up 1 base, with 15 bases separating them. Graft specimens yielded both intraepithelial and lamina propria lymphocytes. This sequence was found in a human patient who received an intestinal transplant, so some T cells may come from the graft donor. The chain employs TRBV7-9 and TRBJ2-6; TRBD1 is a possible D gene (5 bases). The specimen was ileum tissue, collected 14 days after transplant. The CDR3 sequence is CASSLSPRAVSGANVLTF. CDR3 DNA sequence: TGTGCCAGCAGCTTATCGCCCAGGGCGGTATCTGGGGCCAACGTCCTGACTTTC.